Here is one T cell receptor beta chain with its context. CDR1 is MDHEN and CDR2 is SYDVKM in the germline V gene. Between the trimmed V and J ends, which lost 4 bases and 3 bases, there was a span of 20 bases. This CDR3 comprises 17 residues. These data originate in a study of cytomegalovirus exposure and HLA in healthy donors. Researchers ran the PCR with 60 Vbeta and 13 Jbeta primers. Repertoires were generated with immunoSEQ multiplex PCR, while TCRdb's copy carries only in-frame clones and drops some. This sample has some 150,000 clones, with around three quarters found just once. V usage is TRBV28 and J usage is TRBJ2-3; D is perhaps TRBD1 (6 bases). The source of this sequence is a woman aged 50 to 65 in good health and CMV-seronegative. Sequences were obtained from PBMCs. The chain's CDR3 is CASSSYIDRHGTDTQYF. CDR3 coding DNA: TGTGCCAGCAGTTCGTATATTGACAGGCATGGTACAGATACGCAGTATTTT. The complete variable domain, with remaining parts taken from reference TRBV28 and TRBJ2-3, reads DVKVTQSSRYLVKRTGEKVFLECVQDMDHENMFWYRQDPGLGLRLIYFSYDVKMKEKGDIPEGYSVSREKKERFSLILESASTNQTSMYLCASSSYIDRHGTDTQYFGPGTRLTVL.